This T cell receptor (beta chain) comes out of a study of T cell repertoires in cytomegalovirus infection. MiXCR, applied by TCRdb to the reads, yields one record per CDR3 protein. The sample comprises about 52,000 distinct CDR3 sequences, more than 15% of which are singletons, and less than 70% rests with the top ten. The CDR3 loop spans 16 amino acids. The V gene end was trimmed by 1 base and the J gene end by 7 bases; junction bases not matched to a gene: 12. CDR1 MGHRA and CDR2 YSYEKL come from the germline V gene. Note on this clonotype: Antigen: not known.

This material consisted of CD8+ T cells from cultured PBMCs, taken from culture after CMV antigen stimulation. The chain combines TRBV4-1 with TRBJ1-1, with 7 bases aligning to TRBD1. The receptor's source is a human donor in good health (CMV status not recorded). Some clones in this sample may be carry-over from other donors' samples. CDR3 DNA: TGCGCCAGCAGCCAAGCTGGGACAGCTAATAGGATTGAAGCTTTCTTT. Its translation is CASSQAGTANRIEAFF.